This entry lists 8 T cell receptor beta chains sequenced from one sample in a study of technical replicates of blood from a few donors (dated by TCRdb to about 2017). Libraries were made using the immunoSEQ multiplex PCR assay. This is the immuneACCESS table as TCRdb keeps it, with only in-frame sequences that have V and J called. A part of the clones is gone; compared with another copy, unresolved V genes explain less than half, and the rest is unexplained. This sample is represented by more than 65,000 clones; over 75% of them were singletons. The ten most abundant clones make up approximately 3.5% of the sample. The sample was PBMCs. These receptors were taken from a human donor in good health. Some clones in this sample may be carry-over from other donors' samples.

This chain connects TRBV4-2 to TRBJ2-5, with TRBD2 matching over 8 bases. Germline loops: CDR1 LGHNA, CDR2 YNFKEQ. The CDR3 is made up of 16 amino acids. V shed 5 bases, J shed 0 bases, and the junction held 8 bases outside the gene matches. The CDR3 bases are TGTGCCAGCAGCTTGGTTTTAGCGGGGTACCAAGAGACCCAGTACTTC. It translates to CASSLVLAGYQETQYF.

This clone was observed at least ten times. J is TRBJ2-7 and V is TRBV10-3, with 8 bases matching TRBD2. Germline values: CDR1 ENHRY, CDR2 SYGVKD. The trim removed 2 bases at V and 7 bases at J, leaving 4 bases unmatched. CDR3 length: 13 residues. CDR3: CAISELSGTEQYF. CDR3 DNA: TGTGCCATCAGTGAGCTTAGCGGGACGGAGCAGTACTTC.

The chain combines TRBV5-1 with TRBJ2-5; maybe TRBD2 (5 bases). The CDR3 covers 15 residues. Trimming cost V 6 bases and J 3 bases, with 18 bases left between them. CDR1 SGHRS and CDR2 YFSETQ come from the germline V gene. Here the CDR3 reads CASTIPSPGKETQYF. CDR3 nucleotides: TGCGCCAGCACCATCCCCTCGCCGGGGAAAGAGACCCAGTACTTC.

The CDR3 reads CASSRPGGGNGYTF. CDR3 DNA sequence: TGTGCCAGCAGCCGCCCGGGAGGGGGGAATGGCTACACCTTC. The rearrangement links TRBV4-2 to TRBJ1-2; a possible D gene is TRBD1 (6 bases). The CDR3 has 14 amino acids. V was trimmed by 4 bases and J by 6 bases, leaving 15 bases between them. Germline assignment: CDR1 LGHNA and CDR2 YNFKEQ.

This clone appeared a few times. V and J are TRBV14 and TRBJ1-5, with D possibly being TRBD1 (6 bases). Per germline, CDR1 SGHDN and CDR2 FVKESK. V was trimmed by 4 bases and J by 5 bases, leaving 9 bases between them. The CDR3 extends over 13 amino acids. The CDR3 bases are TGTGCCAGCAGCCTAGGACAGTATCAGCCCCAGCATTTT. Translating it yields CASSLGQYQPQHF. Variable domain in full (rest from reference TRBV14 and TRBJ1-5): EAGVTQFPSHSVIEKGQTVTLRCDPISGHDNLYWYRRVMGKEIKFLLHFVKESKQDESGMPNNRFLAERTGGTYSTLKVQPAELEDSGVYFCASSLGQYQPQHFGDGTRLSIL.

The V gene is TRBV7-9, the J gene TRBJ2-4; D is undetermined. The CDR3 has 15 residues. Trimming pared 1 base from V and 9 bases from J, leaving 16 bases between. In germline, CDR1 is SEHNR, CDR2 FQNEAQ (reference sequence). The CDR3 reads CASSLDSGREGIQYF. The CDR3 nucleotides are TGTGCCAGCAGCTTAGACAGTGGCAGAGAAGGCATTCAGTACTTC.

This clone turned up a few times. The DNA of the CDR3 is TGCGCCAGCAGCCCTGGGACTAGCGGTGGGAAGACCCAGTACTTC. This translates into CASSPGTSGGKTQYF. This sequence joins TRBV5-1 and TRBJ2-5, with TRBD2 matching 11 bases. V shed 4 bases, J shed 6 bases, and the junction held 8 bases outside the gene matches. The CDR3 has 15 amino acids. The germline V gene has CDR1 SGHRS and CDR2 YFSETQ.

In this sample, this clone turned up a few times. The chain couples TRBV28 to TRBJ2-3; TRBD1 aligns across 10 bases. This CDR3 region has 14 residues. The trim removed 3 bases at V and 10 bases at J, leaving 7 bases unmatched. Per germline, CDR1 MDHEN and CDR2 SYDVKM. The CDR3 is CASSLTGGEGPQYF. The CDR3 DNA follows: TGTGCCAGCAGTTTGACAGGGGGCGAGGGACCGCAGTATTTT.